This TCR beta chain is drawn from a study of shared clonotypes between healthy human individuals. In regard to this clone: Its specificity is not known. The sample carries other DNA sequences with the same CDR3.

Some clones are missing from TCRdb's copy, which holds only in-frame ones; the method was immunoSEQ multiplex PCR. The data hold around 600,000 clones, with 95% to 98% observed a single time. Naive CD8 cells lacked CD45RO, underwent positive selection for CCR7 and left out terminally differentiated effector memory CD45RA+ cells. Healthy adults negative for HIV, lacking recent acute infections or vaccinations, served as donors. The CDR3 is 13 amino acids. Trimming took 5 bases from V and 4 from J; bases not matched to a gene: 3. Germline V lookup: CDR1 SEHNR, CDR2 FQNEAQ (reference sequence). The study, taken as a whole, reports: Rarefaction revealed incomplete sorted-subset sequencing despite large depth. Memory subsets had estimated richness that was generally smaller than that of naive subsets. Exclusively blood specimens were collected; tissue repertoires likely differ.

Source material: naive CD8+ T cells sorted from blood. This receptor was taken from a man aged 25 to 40 in good health. V gene TRBV7-9 combines with J gene TRBJ2-7, with TRBD2 identical over 9 bases. The CDR3 loop reads CASSLLAGYEQYF. CDR3 DNA: TGTGCCAGCAGCCTGCTAGCGGGATACGAGCAGTACTTC. The full variable domain, completed using reference TRBV7-9 and TRBJ2-7, is DTGVSQNPRHKITKRGQNVTFRCDPISEHNRLYWYRQTLGQGPEFLTYFQNEAQLEKSRLLSDRFSAERPKGSFSTLEIQRTEQGDSAMYLCASSLLAGYEQYFGPGTRLTVT.